Following are 3 T cell receptor beta chains from one sample sequenced in a study of shared clonotypes between healthy human individuals. TCRdb's copy holds only in-frame clones and misses some; the assay was immunoSEQ multiplex PCR. The repertoire holds about 1.5 million clones, around 97% seen once, with over 1% in the top ten. The sequenced sample was naive CD4+ T cells sorted from blood. Noted subset: CD45RA+ positively selected. These receptors were obtained from a man aged 25-45 years in good health.

This clone was counted a single time. This chain uses TRBV27 with TRBJ1-5; the D is unclear. Germline-derived CDR1 and CDR2 are MNHEY and SMNVEV (reference sequence). The CDR3 is 17 residues long. V dropped 1 base and J dropped 1 base, with 14 bases sitting between them. The DNA for the CDR3 is TGTGCCAGCAGTTTATTCGGTGTACCGGGGAGCAATCAGCCCCAGCATTTT. It codes for CASSLFGVPGSNQPQHF.

The gene calls are TRBV19 and TRBJ2-7; tentatively, D is TRBD1 (5 bases). V lost 4 bases and J 0 bases, leaving 13 bases between the germline ends. CDR3 size: 15 residues. Germline assignment: CDR1 LNHDA and CDR2 SQIVND (reference sequence). CDR3 sequence: CASSTRGVNSYEQYF. The CDR3 DNA is TGTGCCAGTAGTACTAGGGGTGTGAACTCCTACGAGCAGTACTTC.

The chain uses TRBV18 and TRBJ2-3; TRBD2 is a possible D gene (7 bases). The CDR3 has 16 residues. Germline CDR1 and CDR2: KGHSH and LQKENI. Trimming took off 3 bases at V and 4 bases at J, with 17 bases between the two ends. Here the CDR3 reads CASSPVRGLLSDTQYF. The CDR3 DNA reads as TGTGCCAGCTCACCTGTCAGGGGACTACTATCAGATACGCAGTATTTT.